There are a few counts of the clone carrying this T cell receptor beta chain. Methods used by the authors: Quantification of nucleated cells was approximated via reference gene primer amplification. Assay: immunoSEQ multiplex PCR; the TCRdb copy retains only in-frame clones and omits some. V, J and clone size were drawn from that table, and D and trimming were deduced from the DNA. The profile shows 140,000 to 150,000 clones, approximately 86% of them singletons. The data originate from a study of blood T cell repertoires in COVID-19. The wider study: Researchers got acute and convalescent COVID-19 samples from the United States, Italy and Spain. Sources were T cells, B-cell-depleted T cells, or PBMCs; the material itself was cDNA or gDNA.

The sequence was obtained from a woman aged 40 to 49 with active or convalescent COVID-19. The sample comprised peripheral blood.

The CDR3 nucleotides are TGTGCCAGCAGGGTTCCGGGCCGTCAAGAAGGGGTCTACACCTTC. This sequence encodes CASRVPGRQEGVYTF. The V call is TRBV2, the J call TRBJ1-2; TRBD1 might be the D (5 bases). There are 15 residues in the CDR3. CDR1 SNHLY and CDR2 FYNNEI come from the germline V gene. The V end lost 6 bases, the J end lost 10 bases, and 24 bases lay between the germline ends.